Listed below are T cell receptor beta chains from one sample, sequenced in a study of cytomegalovirus exposure and HLA in healthy donors. Assay: immunoSEQ multiplex PCR; the TCRdb copy retains only in-frame clones and omits some. The sample consists of about 190,000 clones, around nine tenths of them appearing once. Sequenced sample: PBMCs. The receptors were sampled from a woman aged 18-29 years in good health and CMV-seronegative. Each CDR3 is given with its conserved first and last residue. The order of the fields is D gene, J gene, V gene, clone size, CDR3 protein, CDR3 DNA. D genes are given only for firm matches. Expanded clones are given a class, and other clones once, few, many or no size at all.

>-|TRBJ1-1|TRBV15|once
CATSKEQVPNTEAFF
TGTGCCACCAGCAAAGAACAGGTTCCGAACACTGAAGCTTTCTTT
>TRBD1|TRBJ1-6|TRBV7-9|-
CASSYQGGTSPLHF
TGTGCCAGCAGCTACCAGGGGGGCACGTCACCCCTCCACTTT
>TRBD1|TRBJ2-7|TRBV5-6|-
CASSPTGTANYEQYF
TGTGCCAGCAGCCCGACCGGGACAGCTAACTACGAGCAGTACTTC
>TRBD2|TRBJ2-3|TRBV7-8|-
CASSSGPSGRAVPDTQYF
TGTGCCAGCAGCTCGGGCCCTAGCGGGAGGGCCGTCCCAGATACGCAGTATTTT
>TRBD1|TRBJ1-1|TRBV19|-
CASSRQGRVVGAFF
TGTGCCAGTAGCAGACAGGGGCGGGTAGTCGGAGCTTTCTTT
>TRBD1|TRBJ1-6|TRBV5-5|-
CASSRDRAPLHF
TGTGCCAGCAGCAGGGACAGAGCACCCCTCCACTTT
>-|TRBJ1-2|TRBV5-1|-
CASSSTQGMYGYTF
TGCGCCAGCAGCTCCACTCAGGGGATGTACGGCTACACCTTC
>-|TRBJ1-4|TRBV19|-
CASSIGRGRPNEKLFF
TGTGCCAGTAGTATAGGCCGCGGCAGACCGAATGAAAAACTGTTTTTT
>TRBD2|TRBJ2-2|TRBV5-5|-
CASSLGAREGTGELFF
TGTGCCAGCAGCTTGGGCGCGCGGGAGGGCACCGGGGAGCTGTTTTTT
>-|TRBJ1-2|TRBV19|once
CASSIGGSYTF
TGTGCCAGTAGTATAGGAGGAAGCTACACCTTC
>-|TRBJ1-1|TRBV5-4|-
CASGEYRATNTEAFF
TGTGCCAGCGGTGAGTACAGGGCAACGAACACTGAAGCTTTCTTT
>TRBD1|TRBJ2-6|TRBV5-4|-
CASRPGQGGSGANVLTF
TGTGCCAGCAGACCGGGACAGGGAGGATCTGGGGCCAACGTCCTGACTTTC
>-|TRBJ2-1|TRBV9|-
CASSATGVGGNEQFF
TGTGCCAGCAGCGCCACGGGGGTGGGGGGCAATGAGCAGTTCTTC
>TRBD1|TRBJ1-2|TRBV7-9|-
CASSLQGAAGYTF
TGTGCCAGCAGCCTACAGGGGGCGGCTGGCTACACCTTC
>TRBD2|TRBJ2-7|TRBV19|-
CASSSSDPGLAGPYEQYF
TGTGCCAGTAGTAGCTCAGACCCCGGGCTAGCGGGACCCTACGAGCAGTACTTC
>-|TRBJ2-3|TRBV7-9|-
CASSLRTDTQYF
TGTGCCAGCAGCTTACGTACAGATACGCAGTATTTT
>TRBD1|TRBJ1-1|TRBV27|-
CASRKHTGGTEAFF
TGTGCCAGCAGAAAGCACACAGGGGGCACTGAAGCTTTCTTT
>TRBD1|TRBJ1-2|TRBV9|-
CASSGRDRGNYGYTF
TGTGCCAGCAGCGGACGGGACAGGGGAAACTATGGCTACACCTTC
>-|TRBJ2-5|TRBV5-1|-
CASSFLGVSEETQYF
TGCGCCAGCAGTTTCCTAGGGGTGAGCGAAGAGACCCAGTACTTC
>TRBD1|TRBJ1-2|TRBV5-4|once
CASSKGQGASSYGYTF
TGTGCCAGCAGCAAGGGACAGGGGGCCTCTAGCTATGGCTACACCTTC
>-|TRBJ2-4|TRBV19|-
CASATLDSLAKNIQYF
TGTGCCAGCGCAACGTTGGACAGCCTAGCCAAAAACATTCAGTACTTC
>TRBD1|TRBJ2-5|TRBV19|-
CASSIRGQETQYF
TGTGCCAGTAGTATCAGGGGGCAGGAGACCCAGTACTTC
>-|TRBJ1-1|TRBV9|once
CASSVVVGGRGEAFF
TGTGCCAGCAGCGTAGTAGTAGGAGGTCGGGGTGAAGCTTTCTTT
>TRBD2|TRBJ2-1|TRBV10-3|-
CAISETSGGPYNEQFF
TGTGCCATCAGTGAGACTAGCGGGGGGCCTTACAATGAGCAGTTCTTC
>-|TRBJ2-3|TRBV7-8|few
CASSEAYRDTQYF
TGTGCCAGCAGCGAAGCTTACCGGGATACGCAGTATTTT
>-|TRBJ2-2|TRBV7-9|few
CASSQTAGADTGELFF
TGTGCCAGCAGTCAGACGGCAGGGGCAGACACCGGGGAGCTGTTTTTT
>TRBD1|TRBJ2-7|TRBV5-4|many
CASSLWTGVKEQYF
TGTGCCAGCAGCTTATGGACAGGGGTGAAAGAGCAGTACTTC
>-|TRBJ2-3|TRBV7-9|-
CASRRATDTQYF
TGTGCCAGCCGGCGGGCCACAGATACGCAGTATTTT
>-|TRBJ1-4|TRBV7-9|-
CSSTLRGPNEKLFF
TGTTCCAGCACCCTCCGGGGTCCAAATGAAAAACTGTTTTTT
>TRBD1|TRBJ1-1|TRBV18|-
CASSPTSIRTGLEAFF
TGTGCCAGCTCACCCACCTCGATCCGGACAGGGCTAGAAGCTTTCTTT
>-|TRBJ1-1|TRBV19|-
CASSLGTRSWGTEAFF
TGTGCCAGTAGTCTGGGGACACGTTCCTGGGGCACTGAAGCTTTCTTT
>TRBD1|TRBJ2-1|TRBV19|-
CASSHWDRGQDEQFF
TGTGCCAGTAGTCACTGGGACAGGGGGCAGGATGAGCAGTTCTTC
>TRBD1|TRBJ1-6|TRBV30|-
CAWERDRNSPLHF
TGTGCCTGGGAGAGGGACAGAAATTCACCCCTCCACTTT
>-|TRBJ2-5|TRBV5-1|-
CASSLTSRETQYF
TGCGCCAGCAGCTTGACTAGCAGGGAGACCCAGTACTTC
>TRBD1|TRBJ2-7|TRBV28|-
CASSPPGQGVGEQYF
TGTGCCAGCAGTCCCCCGGGACAGGGGGTAGGCGAGCAGTACTTC
>-|TRBJ2-7|TRBV5-6|-
CASKMSFSPYEQYF
TGTGCCAGCAAAATGTCCTTCTCCCCCTACGAGCAGTACTTC
>-|TRBJ2-5|TRBV7-9|once
CASSSAVRRGQETQYF
TGTGCCAGCAGCAGCGCAGTTAGGCGGGGACAAGAGACCCAGTACTTC
>-|TRBJ2-7|TRBV5-1|-
CASSPGRGAYEQYF
TGCGCCAGCAGCCCCGGACGGGGAGCCTACGAGCAGTACTTC
>TRBD1|TRBJ2-5|TRBV6-6|once
CASSYLGTGTVAQYF
TGTGCCAGCAGTTACCTAGGGACAGGAACGGTGGCCCAGTACTTC
>-|TRBJ1-5|TRBV5-6|-
CASSFQGQPQHF
TGTGCCAGCAGCTTTCAGGGCCAGCCCCAGCATTTT
>TRBD1|TRBJ2-5|TRBV5-8|-
CASSTGQGRETQYF
TGTGCCAGCAGCACGGGACAGGGCCGGGAGACCCAGTACTTC
>-|TRBJ2-1|TRBV9|-
CASSVARLSSYNEQFF
TGTGCCAGCAGCGTGGCGAGGCTAAGCTCCTACAATGAGCAGTTCTTC
>-|TRBJ2-1|TRBV19|-
CASSPSSYNEQFF
TGTGCCAGTAGTCCGAGCTCCTACAATGAGCAGTTCTTC
>TRBD2|TRBJ2-1|TRBV27|-
CASSSIGGIYNEQFF
TGTGCCAGCAGTTCCATCGGGGGGATCTACAATGAGCAGTTCTTC
>TRBD1|TRBJ1-3|TRBV7-3|once
CASSPGTDGNTIYF
TGTGCCAGCAGCCCCGGGACAGATGGAAACACCATATATTTT
>TRBD2|TRBJ2-7|TRBV11-2|-
CASRTSGSYEQYF
TGTGCCAGCAGGACTAGCGGGAGCTACGAGCAGTACTTC
>TRBD2|TRBJ2-7|TRBV7-8|-
CASSLAQASGINSYEQYF
TGTGCCAGCAGCTTAGCGCAGGCTAGCGGGATAAACTCCTACGAGCAGTACTTC
>TRBD2|TRBJ2-5|TRBV15|-
CATSRGSSGEQTQYF
TGTGCCACCAGCAGAGGGTCTAGCGGGGAACAGACCCAGTACTTC
>-|TRBJ2-6|TRBV9|-
CASSDTGSGANVLTF
TGTGCCAGCAGCGACACAGGGTCTGGGGCCAACGTCCTGACTTTC
>TRBD2|TRBJ2-3|TRBV5-4|-
CASSLASGGSTDTQYF
TGTGCCAGCAGCTTGGCCAGCGGGGGATCCACAGATACGCAGTATTTT
>-|TRBJ2-2|TRBV7-2|-
CASSPRVGGTGELFF
TGTGCCAGCAGTCCCCGGGTTGGAGGCACCGGGGAGCTGTTTTTT
>TRBD1|TRBJ1-6|TRBV6-1|-
CASSARQGYNSPLHF
TGTGCCAGCAGTGCAAGACAGGGTTATAATTCACCCCTCCACTTT
>-|TRBJ1-5|TRBV30|-
CAWTRGGDQPQHF
TGTGCCTGGACCCGGGGTGGGGATCAGCCCCAGCATTTT
>-|TRBJ2-1|TRBV28|-
CASIGQGRALYNEQFF
TGTGCCAGCATTGGCCAGGGGCGGGCTTTGTACAATGAGCAGTTCTTC
>-|TRBJ2-7|TRBV27|-
CASSSGGPSSYEQYF
TGTGCCAGCAGTTCCGGGGGGCCGAGCTCCTACGAGCAGTACTTC
>TRBD1|TRBJ2-7|TRBV7-8|few
CASSPTGPYEQYF
TGTGCCAGCAGTCCGACAGGGCCCTACGAGCAGTACTTC
>-|TRBJ2-1|TRBV7-8|-
CASSLVSREAYNEQFF
TGTGCCAGCAGCTTAGTTTCGAGGGAGGCATACAATGAGCAGTTCTTC
>-|TRBJ1-1|TRBV21-1|-
CAIDDRPNTEAFF
TGTGCCATCGACGACAGGCCGAACACTGAAGCTTTCTTT
>-|TRBJ2-5|TRBV11-2|-
CASSYSGETQYF
TGTGCCAGCAGCTACTCGGGGGAGACCCAGTACTTC